The text below deals with one TCR beta chain. As yet, its antigen is unknown. This CDR3 is built from 13 residues. These data come from a study of monozygotic twins with inflammatory bowel disease. The study's findings and limits: Added variability in patient repertoires may stem from differing immunosuppressive treatments. Support was lacking for any single strong IBD-associated signal or clonotype.

TCRalpha along with TCRbeta cDNA was subjected to two nested PCRs lasting approximately 17 and 9 cycles. Following a re-call of the 5' RACE reads, TCRdb has one entry per CDR3 protein and lacks DNA. Across 400,000 to 500,000 distinct CDR3 sequences, the top ten clones capture 2% to 3% of the sample. Collection of a 2.5 ml blood sample took place per donor. This sequence originates from a human donor with ulcerative colitis or Crohn's disease, or a healthy co-twin of an affected twin (not recorded which). Material for sequencing was blood. The chain recombines TRBV12-3 or TRBV12-4 with TRBJ1-3. CDR3 amino acids: CASSPPAGNTIYF.